Presented here are 10 T cell receptor beta chains from one specimen sequenced in a study of blood T cell repertoires in COVID-19. The method was immunoSEQ multiplex PCR; TCRdb's version includes in-frame clones alone and lacks a portion of them. The sample shows about 150,000 clones, roughly 80% of them seen only once. Sequenced sample: peripheral blood. These TCRs come from a man between 65 and 85 years old with active or convalescent COVID-19.

The genes are TRBV14 and TRBJ2-1; TRBD2 matches at 9 bases. Per germline, CDR1 SGHDN and CDR2 FVKESK. There are 15 residues in the CDR3. Unmatched junction bases numbered 7, after V lost 4 bases and J lost 6 bases. The CDR3 nucleotides are TGTGCCAGCAGCCCAGCGGGACTAGCCGGCAATGAGCAGTTCTTC. This gives the protein CASSPAGLAGNEQFF.

V gene TRBV7-8 combines with J gene TRBJ2-7; a weak D match, TRBD1 (5 bases). From germline, CDR1 is SGHVS and CDR2 FQNEAQ. This CDR3 is 16 amino acids long. The ends were cut back, 1 base at V and 2 bases at J, with 15 bases in the middle. CDR3 sequence reads: CASSLGGAASPYEQYF. The DNA of the CDR3 is TGTGCCAGCAGCTTAGGTGGGGCGGCTTCTCCCTACGAGCAGTACTTC.

The chain joins TRBV6-2 or TRBV6-3 to TRBJ2-7; possible D gene TRBD2, 5 bases. V was cut by 0 bases and J by 0 bases, with 15 bases left in between. This CDR3 has 17 residues. CDR1 is MNHEY, CDR2 SVGEGT, per germline. CDR3 bases: TGTGCCAGCAGTTACTCTGGCAGCCCGGGATCCTCCTACGAGCAGTACTTC. Residues: CASSYSGSPGSSYEQYF.

The chain carries TRBV6-6 and TRBJ2-7, with 10 bases that match TRBD1. There are 15 residues in the CDR3. V lost 6 bases and J lost 3; bases outside the gene matches: 8. Looked up from germline, CDR1 is MNHNY and CDR2 is SVGAGI (reference sequence). CDR3 amino acids: CASRPGTGAGYEQYF. The CDR3 bases are TGTGCCAGCAGACCCGGGACAGGGGCCGGCTACGAGCAGTACTTC.

There are a few counts of this clone. The chain is built from TRBV9 and TRBJ2-7; TRBD1 matches at 9 bases. The CDR3 spans 15 residues. V lost 3 bases, J lost 0 bases, and 4 bases stayed unmatched. Germline-derived CDR1 and CDR2 are SGDLS and YYNGEE. The CDR3 loop is CASSADRGDSYEQYF. The CDR3 DNA reads TGTGCCAGCAGCGCCGACAGGGGGGACTCCTACGAGCAGTACTTC.

The V and J genes are TRBV27 and TRBJ2-1, with 13 bases that match TRBD2. Germline CDR1 reads MNHEY; CDR2 reads SMNVEV (reference sequence). The ends lost 4 bases at V and 6 bases at J; junction bases unmatched: 0. CDR3 size: 14 residues. The CDR3 here is CASSWTSGSNEQFF. CDR3 bases: TGTGCCAGCAGTTGGACTAGCGGGAGCAATGAGCAGTTCTTC.

This clone has just one count. The chain carries TRBV19 and TRBJ1-3; D perhaps matches TRBD1 (6 bases). Germline loops: CDR1 LNHDA, CDR2 SQIVND (reference sequence). The CDR3 has 12 residues. The ends were cut back, 10 bases at V and 3 bases at J, with 10 bases in the middle. This chain's CDR3 is CAIRTDGNTIYF. The CDR3 DNA follows: TGTGCCATCCGGACAGATGGAAACACCATATATTTT. The full variable domain, completed using reference TRBV19 and TRBJ1-3, is DGGITQSPKYLFRKEGQNVTLSCEQNLNHDAMYWYRQDPGQGLRLIYYSQIVNDFQKGDIAEGYSVSREKKESFPLTVTSAQKNPTAFYLCAIRTDGNTIYFGEGSWLTVV.

This chain links TRBV6-5 with TRBJ1-6; 8 nucleotides match TRBD1. In germline, CDR1 is MNHEY, CDR2 SVGAGI. CDR3 length: 14 amino acids. V lost 5 bases, J lost 7 bases, and 4 bases stayed unmatched. CDR3 residues: CASSPWTGNSPLHF. The CDR3, as DNA: TGTGCCAGCAGTCCCTGGACAGGGAATTCACCCCTCCACTTT.

This chain uses TRBV7-2 with TRBJ2-1; perhaps TRBD2 as D (5 bases). V lost 2 bases, J lost 8 bases, and 13 bases lay in between. This CDR3 has 14 residues. Germline loops: CDR1 SGHTA, CDR2 FQGNSA. The DNA of the CDR3 is TGTGCCAGCAGCTTATCCCCGAGGGCCTATGAGCAGTTCTTC. This codes for CASSLSPRAYEQFF.

CDR3 nucleotide sequence: TGTGCCAGCAGTGGGCGACAAAACTCTGGGGCCAACGTCCTGACTTTC. Protein product: CASSGRQNSGANVLTF. The rearrangement links TRBV25-1 to TRBJ2-6; unclear D gene. This CDR3 has 16 amino acids. The V end lost 4 bases, the J end lost 0 bases, and 10 bases lay between the germline ends. CDR1 and CDR2 (germline): MGHDK, SYGVNS.